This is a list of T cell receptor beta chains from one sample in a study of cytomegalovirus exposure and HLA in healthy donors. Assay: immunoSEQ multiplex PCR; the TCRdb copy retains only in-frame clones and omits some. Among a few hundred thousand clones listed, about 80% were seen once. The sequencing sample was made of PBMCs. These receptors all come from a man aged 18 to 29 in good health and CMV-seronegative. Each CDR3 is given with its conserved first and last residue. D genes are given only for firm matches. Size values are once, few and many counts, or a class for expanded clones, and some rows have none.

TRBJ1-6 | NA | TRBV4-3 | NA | CASSRWTDQNSPLHF | TGCGCCAGCAGCCGCTGGACAGATCAGAATTCACCCCTCCACTTT
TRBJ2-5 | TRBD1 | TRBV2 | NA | CASSEIGWGTGPETQYF | TGTGCCAGCAGTGAAATCGGCTGGGGGACAGGACCGGAGACCCAGTACTTC
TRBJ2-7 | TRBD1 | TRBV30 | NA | CAWTTGAYEQYF | TGTGCCTGGACTACAGGGGCCTACGAGCAGTACTTC
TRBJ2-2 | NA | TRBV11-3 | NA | CASSLFSNTGELFF | TGTGCCAGCAGCTTATTCTCGAACACCGGGGAGCTGTTTTTT
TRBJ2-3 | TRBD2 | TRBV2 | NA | CASRRTSGRADTQYF | TGTGCCAGCAGACGGACTAGCGGGAGGGCAGATACGCAGTATTTT
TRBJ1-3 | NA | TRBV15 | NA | CATSRGGSGNTIYF | TGTGCCACCAGCAGAGGCGGCTCTGGAAACACCATATATTTT
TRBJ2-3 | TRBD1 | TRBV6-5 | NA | CASKLTGGSDTQYF | TGTGCCAGCAAGCTCACAGGGGGATCAGATACGCAGTATTTT
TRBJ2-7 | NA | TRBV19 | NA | CASSKRPLYEQYF | TGTGCCAGTAGTAAGAGGCCCCTCTACGAGCAGTACTTC
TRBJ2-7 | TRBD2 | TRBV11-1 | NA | CASSSAPGGSYEQYF | TGTGCCAGCAGTTCCGCCCCGGGGGGTTCCTACGAGCAGTACTTC
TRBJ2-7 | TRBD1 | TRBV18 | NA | CASSPRTGGTYEQYF | TGTGCCAGCTCACCAAGGACAGGGGGGACCTACGAGCAGTACTTC
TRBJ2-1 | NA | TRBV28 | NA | CASSLFGRDSPDEDEQFF | TGTGCCAGCAGTTTATTCGGCAGGGATTCGCCGGATGAGGATGAGCAGTTCTTC
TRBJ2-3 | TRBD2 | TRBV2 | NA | CASSVRLAQSTDTQYF | TGTGCCAGCAGTGTCCGACTAGCCCAAAGCACAGATACGCAGTATTTT
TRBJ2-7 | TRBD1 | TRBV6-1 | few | CASRTGGSSYEQYF | TGTGCCAGCAGGACAGGGGGCTCATCCTACGAGCAGTACTTC
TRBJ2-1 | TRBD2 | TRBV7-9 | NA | CASSLSGSDNEQFF | TGTGCCAGCAGCTTGAGCGGGAGCGACAATGAGCAGTTCTTC
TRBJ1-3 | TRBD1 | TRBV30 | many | CAWSRDSGSGNTIYF | TGTGCCTGGAGTCGGGACAGCGGCTCTGGAAACACCATATATTTT
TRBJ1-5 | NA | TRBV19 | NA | CASSLGTGNQPQHF | TGTGCCAGTAGTCTTGGGACTGGGAATCAGCCCCAGCATTTT
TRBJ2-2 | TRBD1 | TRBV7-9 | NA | CASSLRQGGTGELFF | TGTGCCAGCAGCTTAAGACAGGGGGGTACCGGGGAGCTGTTTTTT
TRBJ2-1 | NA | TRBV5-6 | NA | CASSLGGSGGSSYNEQFF | TGTGCCAGCAGCTTAGGGGGATCCGGCGGGAGCTCCTACAATGAGCAGTTCTTC
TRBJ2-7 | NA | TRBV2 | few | CASSPWLASTYEQYF | TGTGCCAGCAGCCCATGGCTAGCGAGTACCTACGAGCAGTACTTC
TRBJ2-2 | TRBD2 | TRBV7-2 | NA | CASSLRTSGGARTGELFF | TGTGCCAGCAGTCTTCGGACTAGCGGGGGGGCGAGGACCGGGGAGCTGTTTTTT
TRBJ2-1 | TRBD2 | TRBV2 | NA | CASSESGGSNLEQFF | TGTGCCAGCAGTGAATCTGGCGGGAGTAATTTGGAACAGTTCTTC
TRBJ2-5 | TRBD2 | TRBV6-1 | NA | CASSGLAGNTGETQYF | TGTGCCAGCAGTGGACTAGCGGGGAACACCGGGGAGACCCAGTACTTC
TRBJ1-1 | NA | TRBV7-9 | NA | CSSSLGGGTNTEAFF | TGTTCCAGCAGCTTGGGGGGTGGGACGAACACTGAAGCTTTCTTT
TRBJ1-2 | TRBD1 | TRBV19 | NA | CASSPDRTNYGYTF | TGTGCCAGTAGTCCGGACAGGACTAACTATGGCTACACCTTC
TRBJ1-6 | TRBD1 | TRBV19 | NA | CASSIEMGQGTSPLHF | TGTGCCAGTAGTATAGAGATGGGACAGGGCACTTCACCCCTCCACTTT